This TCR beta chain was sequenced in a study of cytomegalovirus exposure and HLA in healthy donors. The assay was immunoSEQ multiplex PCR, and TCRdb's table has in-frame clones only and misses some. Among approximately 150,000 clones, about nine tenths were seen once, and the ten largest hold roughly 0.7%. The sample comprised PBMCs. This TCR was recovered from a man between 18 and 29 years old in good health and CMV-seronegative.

CDR3 nucleotide sequence: TGCGCCAGCAGTGCAGGTTATATGAATGAGCAGTTCTTC. This codes for CASSAGYMNEQFF. The chain is built from TRBV4-1 and TRBJ2-1, with no clear D. CDR1 and CDR2 from the germline V gene are MGHRA and YSYEKL. The CDR3 is 13 amino acids. Trimming pared 6 bases from V and 7 bases from J, leaving 13 bases between.